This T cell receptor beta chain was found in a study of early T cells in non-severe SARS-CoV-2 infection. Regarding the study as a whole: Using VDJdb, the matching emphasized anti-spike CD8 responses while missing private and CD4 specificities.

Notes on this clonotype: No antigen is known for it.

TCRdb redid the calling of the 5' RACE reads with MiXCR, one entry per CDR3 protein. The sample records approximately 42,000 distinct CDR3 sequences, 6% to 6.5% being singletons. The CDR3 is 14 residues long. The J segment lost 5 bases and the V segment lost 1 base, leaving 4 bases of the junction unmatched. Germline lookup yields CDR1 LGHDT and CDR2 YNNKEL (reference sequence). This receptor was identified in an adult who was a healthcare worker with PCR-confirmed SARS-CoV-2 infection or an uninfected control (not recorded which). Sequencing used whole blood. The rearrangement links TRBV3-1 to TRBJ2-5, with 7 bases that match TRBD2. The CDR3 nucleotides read TGTGCCAGCAGCCAAGGAGCGGGGAGCGAGACCCAGTACTTC. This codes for CASSQGAGSETQYF.